The clone carrying this T cell receptor (beta chain) has just one count. This sample is drawn from a study of blood T cell repertoires in COVID-19. In the original workflow: Amplification of reference gene primers was used by the study to estimate nucleated cell counts. Clones were read by immunoSEQ multiplex PCR, and TCRdb kept only the in-frame ones, dropping some. V, J and clone size were drawn from that table, and D and trimming were deduced from the DNA. The data hold some 120,000 clones, with about 85% observed a single time. The CDR3 is made up of 16 amino acids. Per the germline V gene, CDR1 is SGHRS and CDR2 is YFSETQ. V shed 0 bases and J shed 0 bases, with 9 bases lying between them.

The sequence came from a human donor in a cohort sampled during active COVID-19. The V call is TRBV5-1, the J call TRBJ2-2, with TRBD2 as a possible D gene (5 bases). The sample taken for sequencing was peripheral blood. CDR3 protein: CASSLVVGANTGELFF. As DNA, the CDR3 is TGCGCCAGCAGCTTGGTTGTCGGGGCGAACACCGGGGAGCTGTTTTTT.